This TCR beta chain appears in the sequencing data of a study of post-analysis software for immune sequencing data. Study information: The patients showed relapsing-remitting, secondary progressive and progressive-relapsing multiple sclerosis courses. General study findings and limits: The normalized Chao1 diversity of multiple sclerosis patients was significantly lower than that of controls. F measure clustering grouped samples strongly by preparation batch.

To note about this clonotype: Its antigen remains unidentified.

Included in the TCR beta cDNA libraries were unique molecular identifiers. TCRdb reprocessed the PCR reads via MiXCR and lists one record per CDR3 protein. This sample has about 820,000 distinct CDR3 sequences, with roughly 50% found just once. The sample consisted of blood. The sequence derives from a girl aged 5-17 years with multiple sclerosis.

Here the CDR3 DNA reads TGTGCCAGCAGCCAAGGGACAGGGGTTAAAGCTTTCTTT. Its protein is CASSQGTGVKAFF. The J gene is TRBJ1-1, the V gene TRBV3-1; 9 bases are shared with TRBD1. Germline assignment: CDR1 LGHDT and CDR2 YNNKEL (reference sequence). This CDR3 comprises 13 residues. The junction had 3 bases not matched to a gene; V was cut back by 1 base and J by 9 bases.